This TCR beta chain was retrieved from a study of T cells after yellow fever vaccination. Study observations and caveats: Peak timing came faster in the weaker secondary response, day 5 versus 15. Contaminants from the bulk population, in the form of abundant clonotypes, could be found in FACS-sorted repertoires.

A word on this clonotype: Its antigen is unidentified.

The CDR3 sequence is 11 residues long. Between the trimmed V and J ends, which lost 6 bases and 7 bases, there was a span of 13 bases. Germline V CDR1 and CDR2: DFQATT, SNEGSKA (reference sequence). TCRdb independently ran MiXCR on the 5' RACE reads; one entry per CDR3 protein. Among 200,000 to 300,000 distinct CDR3 sequences listed, approximately 12% were seen once. This sequence was found in a man aged 25 to 40 who received the YFV17D yellow fever vaccine. The genes are TRBV20-1 and TRBJ2-7; D not certain. Sequences were derived from CD4+ T cells sorted from PBMCs, sampled 45 days after the yellow fever booster vaccination. CDR3 in DNA: TGCAGTGCCGCGAGCCTAACGGAGCAGTACTTC. Protein product: CSAASLTEQYF.